These 5 T cell receptor beta chains came from one sample sequenced in a study of metastatic and nonmetastatic thyroid tumors. No treatment had been given to any patient before thyroid surgery. TCRdb re-called the PCR reads via MiXCR. The top ten hold roughly 3.2% of the sample, which has around 28,000 clones, about 3.7% seen once. The sequenced sample was blood. Receptors originate from a male donor with papillary thyroid cancer or a benign thyroid nodule (not recorded which). Some clones in this sample may be carry-over from other donors' samples.

A few counts support this clone. The J gene is TRBJ2-1, the V gene TRBV15; either TRBD1 or TRBD2 may fit D (5 bases each). Per germline, CDR1 LNHNV and CDR2 YYDKDF (reference sequence). V lost 0 bases and J 6 bases, leaving 15 bases between the germline ends. The CDR3 runs to 16 residues. DNA for the CDR3: TGTGCCACCAGCAGAGATCTGGGACCCGTTTCCAATGAGCAGTTCTTC. This encodes CATSRDLGPVSNEQFF.

Concerning this clone: The final CDR3 position lacks the conserved phenylalanine or tryptophan, pointing to a likely read error. The CDR3 DNA reads as TGTGCCAGTAGTGTTCAACCGGGACTAGCGGGAGGAGGGGAGACCCAGTACGTC. This encodes CASSVQPGLAGGGETQYV. V usage is TRBV19 and J usage is TRBJ2-5; the match to TRBD2 covers 15 bases. V trimming: 5 bases; J trimming: 5 bases; junction bases outside the gene matches: 12. CDR1 and CDR2 from the germline V gene are LNHDA and SQIVND (reference sequence). The length of the CDR3 is 18 residues.

This clone has ten or more counts. A read error is possible here, since a much larger clone lies one base away. V and J are TRBV7-2 and TRBJ2-1; D is unclear. The CDR3 has 15 amino acids. In germline, CDR1 is SGHTA, CDR2 FQGNSA. Trimming stripped 5 bases from V and 2 bases from J, with 13 bases between. This CDR3 reads CASSMPEGAYNEQFF. CDR3 coding DNA: TGTGCCAGCAGCATGCCGGAAGGAGCCTACAATGAGCAGTTCTTC.

This clone was seen a handful of times. This chain joins TRBV6-2 or TRBV6-3 and TRBJ1-1; D call uncertain. Germline V lookup: CDR1 MNHEY, CDR2 SVGEGT. CDR3 length equals 13 residues. V shed 5 bases and J shed 0 bases, with 7 bases lying between them. The CDR3: CASSQTMNTEAFF. In nucleotides, the CDR3 is TGTGCCAGCAGTCAGACCATGAACACTGAAGCTTTCTTT.

By share, this clone ranks as medium-sized. The chain carries TRBV6-1 and TRBJ2-3; a weak D match, TRBD1 (6 bases). CDR3 length: 13 amino acids. The V and J ends lost 3 bases and 7 bases respectively, with 11 bases between them. Germline CDR1 is MNHNS and CDR2 is SASEGT. The CDR3: CASSDTRGNTQYF. As DNA, the CDR3 is TGTGCCAGCAGTGATACCAGGGGTAATACGCAGTATTTT.